Listed here is a single TCR beta chain. The target antigen is unknown. This specimen belongs to a study of beta chain features in type 1 diabetes. The overall study: The patient and healthy donor groups were comparable for age, gender and cell yields. The study, taken as a whole, reports: Patients with type 1 diabetes carried fewer insertions and had more deletions at their VDJ junctions.

Germline V gives CDR1 SGHAT, CDR2 FQNNGV. Trimming at V came to 3 bases and at J to 7 bases, leaving 6 bases not matched to a gene. The CDR3 has 15 amino acids. cDNA synthesis used the whole RNA isolate, giving expressed TCRB sequences. Assay used: immunoSEQ multiplex PCR; TCRdb lists only in-frame clones, some missing. Of almost 250,000 clones listed, 13% to 15% are singletons. The chain carries TRBV11-2 and TRBJ1-6; 7 bases are shared with TRBD1. The TCR was taken from a middle-aged woman in good health. Material for sequencing was naive CD4+ T cells from blood. CDR3 sequence (DNA): TGTGCCAGCAGCTTCCCGGGACAGCAAAATTCACCCCTCCACTTT. This gives the protein CASSFPGQQNSPLHF. Full variable domain (remainder filled in from reference TRBV11-2 and TRBJ1-6): EAGVAQSPRYKIIEKRQSVAFWCNPISGHATLYWYQQILGQGPKLLIQFQNNGVVDDSQLPKDRFSAERLKGVDSTLKIQPAKLEDSAVYLCASSFPGQQNSPLHFGNGTRLTVT.